These T cell receptor beta chains were read from a single sample in a study of T cell responses to AZD1222 COVID-19 vaccine. Assay used: immunoSEQ multiplex PCR; TCRdb lists only in-frame clones, some missing. The sample comprises around 60,000 clones, around 90% of which are singletons, and roughly 5% rests with the top ten. This sample comprised peripheral blood, obtained on day 0 of AZD1222 vaccination. The receptor source for this set is an adult in good health. CDR3s include the opening cysteine and the closing phenylalanine or tryptophan. A D gene is named only where the DNA matches it firmly. Clone size is not always given. Where it is, it says once, few, many or a class for expanded clones.

TRBJ1-2 | NA | TRBV9 | NA | TGTGCCAGCAGCGTAGGGACGGCTAACTATGGCTACACCTTC | CASSVGTANYGYTF
TRBJ2-1 | NA | TRBV9 | NA | TGTGCCAGCAGCACCGACCCCAGGAGCTCCTACAATGAGCAGTTCTTC | CASSTDPRSSYNEQFF
TRBJ2-1 | TRBD1 | TRBV10-1 | NA | TGCGCCAGCAGTGATGGGACAGTCTACAATGAGCAGTTCTTC | CASSDGTVYNEQFF
TRBJ1-2 | NA | TRBV6-5 | NA | TGTGCCAGCAGCCTCAGGGGACCGGATGGCTACACCTTC | CASSLRGPDGYTF
TRBJ1-1 | NA | TRBV4-1 | NA | TGCGCCAGCAGCCAAGTCATAAACACTGAAGCTTTCTTT | CASSQVINTEAFF
TRBJ1-4 | NA | TRBV25-1 | NA | TGTGCCAGCAGGACCGGGGTCAGGGATAATGAAAAACTGTTTTTT | CASRTGVRDNEKLFF
TRBJ1-6 | TRBD1 | TRBV6-5 | NA | TGTGCCAGCGCGGACAGGGGGGATAATTCACCCCTCCACTTT | CASADRGDNSPLHF
TRBJ1-5 | NA | TRBV18 | NA | TGTGCCAGCTCACCAGACTTCAATCAGCCCCAGCATTTT | CASSPDFNQPQHF
TRBJ2-5 | TRBD2 | TRBV5-4 | NA | TGTGCCAGCAGTTTGGGACTAGCGTTGGAGACCCAGTACTTC | CASSLGLALETQYF
TRBJ2-7 | NA | TRBV6-5 | NA | TGTGCCAGCGAGGGCGCGTCTACCTACGAGCAGTACTTC | CASEGASTYEQYF
TRBJ2-7 | NA | TRBV9 | NA | TGTGCCAGCAGCGTACTCCCCGGGGGGCGGCAGTACTTC | CASSVLPGGRQYF
TRBJ1-2 | TRBD1 | TRBV20-1 | NA | TGCAGTGCTAGTTCGGGACAGCCGGGGGGTGGCTACACCTTC | CSASSGQPGGGYTF
TRBJ2-3 | NA | TRBV9 | NA | TGTGCCAGCAGCGTGAGCCAGGCCACAGATACGCAGTATTTT | CASSVSQATDTQYF
TRBJ1-2 | NA | TRBV5-1 | NA | TGCGCCAGCAGCTTGGTGGCGCCAAACTATGGCTACACCTTC | CASSLVAPNYGYTF
TRBJ1-2 | TRBD1 | TRBV25-1 | NA | TGTGCCAGCAGTGTTGGGACAGGGGGGGGGTATGGCTACACCTTC | CASSVGTGGGYGYTF
TRBJ1-1 | NA | TRBV12-3/TRBV12-4 | NA | TGTGCCAGCATTATGGACAGGAACACTGAAGCTTTCTTT | CASIMDRNTEAFF
TRBJ2-2 | NA | TRBV6-2/TRBV6-3 | NA | TGTGCCAGCAGTTACTCTGGCACGAACACCGGGGAGCTGTTTTTT | CASSYSGTNTGELFF
TRBJ2-5 | TRBD2 | TRBV5-4 | NA | TGTGCCAGCAGGGGGACTAGCGGGGGCCAAGAGACCCAGTACTTC | CASRGTSGGQETQYF
TRBJ1-2 | NA | TRBV23-1 | NA | TGCGCCAGCAGTCGTCGAAACTATGGCTACACCTTC | CASSRRNYGYTF
TRBJ1-6 | NA | TRBV30 | NA | TGTGCCTGGAGTGGTAATTCACCCCTCCACTTT | CAWSGNSPLHF
TRBJ2-3 | TRBD2 | TRBV2 | few | TGTGCCAGCAGTGAATTTCCGGGGGGGACAGATACGCAGTATTTT | CASSEFPGGTDTQYF
TRBJ2-2 | NA | TRBV7-3 | NA | TGTGCCAGCAGCCCCCATACTAGTTACACCGGGGAGCTGTTTTTT | CASSPHTSYTGELFF
TRBJ1-6 | NA | TRBV6-5 | NA | TGTGCCAGCCACAGGGTCCGTAATTCACCCCTCCACTTT | CASHRVRNSPLHF
TRBJ2-5 | NA | TRBV5-5 | once | TGTGCCAGCAGCTTGTTACGGGGTCGGGAGACCCAGTACTTC | CASSLLRGRETQYF
TRBJ1-5 | NA | TRBV19 | NA | TGTGCCAGTAGTATACCGATCCAGGGTTTTAGCAATCAGCCCCAGCATTTT | CASSIPIQGFSNQPQHF
TRBJ2-7 | NA | TRBV18 | NA | TGTGCCAGCTCAGAAAAGGCCACTCCCTACGAGCAGTACTTC | CASSEKATPYEQYF
TRBJ1-1 | TRBD1 | TRBV19 | NA | TGTGCCAGTAGTATAGGGGACAGGGTGACTGAAGCTTTCTTT | CASSIGDRVTEAFF
TRBJ1-1 | NA | TRBV21-1 | once | TGTGCCAGCAGCCCCCCCCGGGAGGGAAAGGACACTGAAGCTTTCTTT | CASSPPREGKDTEAFF
TRBJ2-4 | TRBD1 | TRBV5-1 | NA | TGCGCCAGCAGCCTAAGACAGGGGGCTAACATTCAGTACTTC | CASSLRQGANIQYF
TRBJ1-1 | NA | TRBV19 | NA | TGTGCCAGTAGTATTTGGGGATTTCGGTCTGAAGCTTTCTTT | CASSIWGFRSEAFF
TRBJ1-6 | NA | TRBV5-6 | NA | TGTGCCAGCAGCTTGTGGGACGTAGCTCGGACGGGTTCACCCCTCCACTTT | CASSLWDVARTGSPLHF
TRBJ1-1 | NA | TRBV7-6 | NA | TGTGCCAGCAGCTTACAGGTGAACACTGAAGCTTTCTTT | CASSLQVNTEAFF
TRBJ2-7 | NA | TRBV6-5 | NA | TGTGCCAGCAGTTACGGGAGGAGTTTCTCCTACGAGCAGTACTTC | CASSYGRSFSYEQYF
TRBJ1-1 | TRBD1 | TRBV29-1 | NA | TGCAGCGTTGAACGGGACAGTACGAACACTGAAGCTTTCTTT | CSVERDSTNTEAFF
TRBJ1-3 | NA | TRBV9 | NA | TGTGCCAGCAGCGTAGAAGACAGAGGAAACACCATATATTTT | CASSVEDRGNTIYF
TRBJ1-2 | NA | TRBV10-3 | NA | TGTGCCATCAGTGGGGCTAAAGCTTCCCGCGGCTACACCTTC | CAISGAKASRGYTF
TRBJ1-4 | TRBD1 | TRBV18 | few | TGTGCCAGCTCACCGGGACAGGGAAATGAAAAACTGTTTTTT | CASSPGQGNEKLFF
TRBJ1-1 | NA | TRBV7-3 | NA | TGTGCCAGCAGCTTAAGGAGGGAGGAAAAAGCTTTCTTT | CASSLRREEKAFF
TRBJ1-2 | NA | TRBV12-3/TRBV12-4 | NA | TGTGCCAGCAGTCCAGGGAGATTCGGCTACACCTTC | CASSPGRFGYTF
TRBJ1-1 | NA | TRBV9 | NA | TGTGCCAGCAGCCCCTCATCCCCTCCGAACACTGAAGCTTTCTTT | CASSPSSPPNTEAFF
TRBJ1-4 | NA | TRBV19 | NA | TGTGCCAGTAGTATAGATCGGGCGGATGAAAAACTGTTTTTT | CASSIDRADEKLFF
TRBJ1-1 | TRBD1 | TRBV5-1 | NA | TGCGCCAGCAGCTTGTGGCCCAGTGGGGCGACAGGGGGCTTCGCTGAAGCTTTCTTT | CASSLWPSGATGGFAEAFF
TRBJ1-3 | NA | TRBV6-5 | NA | TGTGCCAGCAGCACGGAGCTGTTCTCTGGAAACACCATATATTTT | CASSTELFSGNTIYF